This T cell receptor beta chain originates from a study of control samples from healthy donors and cancer patients. This clone was recorded only once. Germline V gives CDR1 LGHDT, CDR2 YNNKEL (reference sequence). The CDR3 sequence is 13 residues long. Trimming removed 4 bases at V and 2 bases at J, with 6 bases between. This table comes from immunoSEQ multiplex PCR, and its TCRdb copy is limited to in-frame clones, with some not included. The sample includes about 89,000 clones, about 83% seen only once; the top ten take roughly 2.1%. The rearrangement links TRBV3-1 (or the pseudogene TRBV3-2) to TRBJ1-5; D may be TRBD1 (5 bases). Input material: blood. The TCR comes from a woman between 40 and 50 years old in good health. The chain's CDR3 is CASSRGGNQPQHF. The CDR3 region has the DNA TGTGCCAGCAGCCGGGGGGGCAATCAGCCCCAGCATTTT.